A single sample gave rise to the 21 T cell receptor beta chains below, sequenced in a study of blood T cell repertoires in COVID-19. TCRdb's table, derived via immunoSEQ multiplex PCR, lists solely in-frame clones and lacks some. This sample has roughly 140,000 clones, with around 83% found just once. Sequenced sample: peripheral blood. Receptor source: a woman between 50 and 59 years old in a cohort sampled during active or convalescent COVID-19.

Here the CDR3 DNA reads TGCGCCAGCAGCCAAGTATACGACAGGACCTATGGCTACACCTTC. Translation: CASSQVYDRTYGYTF. The chain joins TRBV4-1 to TRBJ1-2, with D perhaps TRBD1 (6 bases). V was cut by 1 base and J by 4 bases, with 13 bases left in between. Germline CDR1 and CDR2: MGHRA and YSYEKL. The CDR3 covers 15 residues.

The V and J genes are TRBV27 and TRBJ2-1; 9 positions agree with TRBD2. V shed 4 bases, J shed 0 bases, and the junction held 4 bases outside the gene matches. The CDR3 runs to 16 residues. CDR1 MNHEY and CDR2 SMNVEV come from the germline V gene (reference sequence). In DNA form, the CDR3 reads TGTGCCAGCAGTTGGGCTAGCGGGATCTCCTACAATGAGCAGTTCTTC. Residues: CASSWASGISYNEQFF.

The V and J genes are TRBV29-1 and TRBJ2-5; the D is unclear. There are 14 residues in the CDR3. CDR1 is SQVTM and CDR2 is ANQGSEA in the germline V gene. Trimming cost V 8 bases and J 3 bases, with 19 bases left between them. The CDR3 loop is CSLVLISSEETQYF. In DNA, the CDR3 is TGCAGCCTCGTACTGATATCGAGCGAAGAGACCCAGTACTTC. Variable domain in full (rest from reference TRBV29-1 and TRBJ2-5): SAVISQKPSRDICQRGTSLTIQCQVDSQVTMMFWYRQQPGQSLTLIATANQGSEATYESGFVIDKFPISRPNLTFSTLTVSNMSPEDSSIYLCSLVLISSEETQYFGPGTRLLVL.

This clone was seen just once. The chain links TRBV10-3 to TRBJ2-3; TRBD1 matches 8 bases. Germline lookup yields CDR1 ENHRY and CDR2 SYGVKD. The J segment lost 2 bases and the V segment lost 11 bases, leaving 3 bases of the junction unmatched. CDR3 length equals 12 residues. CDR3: CAVQGATDTQYF. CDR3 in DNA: TGTGCCGTTCAGGGGGCCACAGATACGCAGTATTTT.

The DNA for the CDR3 is TGCGCCAGCAGCCCGACCGGGGAAGGAAGCACTGAAGCTTTCTTT. Translated, it gives CASSPTGEGSTEAFF. The chain combines TRBV4-3 with TRBJ1-1; no definite D call. The germline V and J ends were trimmed by 4 bases and 4 bases, with 16 bases remaining between them. The CDR3 has 15 residues. Germline-derived CDR1 and CDR2 are LGHNA and YSLEER.

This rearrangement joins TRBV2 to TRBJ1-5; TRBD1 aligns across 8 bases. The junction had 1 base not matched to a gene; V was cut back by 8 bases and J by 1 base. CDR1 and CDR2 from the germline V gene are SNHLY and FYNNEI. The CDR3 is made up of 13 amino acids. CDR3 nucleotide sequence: TGTGCCAGCGACAGGGGCAGCAATCAGCCCCAGCATTTT. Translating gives CASDRGSNQPQHF.

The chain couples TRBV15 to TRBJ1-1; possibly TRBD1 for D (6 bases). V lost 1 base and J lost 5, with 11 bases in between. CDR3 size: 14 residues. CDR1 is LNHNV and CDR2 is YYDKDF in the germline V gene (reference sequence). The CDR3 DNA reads TGTGCCACCAGCAGAGCAAAACAGGGAACTGAAGCTTTCTTT. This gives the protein CATSRAKQGTEAFF.

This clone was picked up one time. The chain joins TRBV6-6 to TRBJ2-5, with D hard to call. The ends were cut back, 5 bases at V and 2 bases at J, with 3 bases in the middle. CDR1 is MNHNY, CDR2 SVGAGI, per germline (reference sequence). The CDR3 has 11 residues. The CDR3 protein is CASSTQETQYF. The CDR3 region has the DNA TGTGCCAGCAGTACTCAAGAGACCCAGTACTTC.

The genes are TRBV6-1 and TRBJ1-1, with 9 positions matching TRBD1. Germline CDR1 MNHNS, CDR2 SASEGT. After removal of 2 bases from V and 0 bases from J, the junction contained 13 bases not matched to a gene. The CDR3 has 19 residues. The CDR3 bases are TGTGCCAGCAGTGAAACAGGGGGCGCTTCCTTTGGCTTGAACACTGAAGCTTTCTTT. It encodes CASSETGGASFGLNTEAFF.

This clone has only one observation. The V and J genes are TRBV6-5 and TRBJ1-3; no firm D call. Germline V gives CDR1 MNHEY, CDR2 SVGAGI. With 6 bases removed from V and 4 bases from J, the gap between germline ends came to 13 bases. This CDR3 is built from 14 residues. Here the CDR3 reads CASRGDNIGNTIYF. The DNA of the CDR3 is TGTGCCAGCAGGGGAGACAATATAGGAAACACCATATATTTT.

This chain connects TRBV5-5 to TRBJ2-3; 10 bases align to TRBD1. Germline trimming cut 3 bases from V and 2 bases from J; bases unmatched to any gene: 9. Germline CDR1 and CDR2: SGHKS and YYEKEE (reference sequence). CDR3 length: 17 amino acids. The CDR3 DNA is TGTGCCAGCAGCTGGGGCCAGGACAGGGGGTACACAGATACGCAGTATTTT. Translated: CASSWGQDRGYTDTQYF. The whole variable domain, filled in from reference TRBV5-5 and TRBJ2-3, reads DAGVTQSPTHLIKTRGQQVTLRCSPISGHKSVSWYQQVLGQGPQFIFQYYEKEERGRGNFPDRFSARQFPNYSSELNVNALLLGDSALYLCASSWGQDRGYTDTQYFGPGTRLTVL.

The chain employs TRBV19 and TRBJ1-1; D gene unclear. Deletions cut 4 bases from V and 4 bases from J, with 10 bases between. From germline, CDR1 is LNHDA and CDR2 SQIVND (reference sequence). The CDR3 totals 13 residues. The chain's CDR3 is CASSTQRGTEAFF. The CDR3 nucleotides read TGTGCCAGTAGTACACAACGTGGCACTGAAGCTTTCTTT.

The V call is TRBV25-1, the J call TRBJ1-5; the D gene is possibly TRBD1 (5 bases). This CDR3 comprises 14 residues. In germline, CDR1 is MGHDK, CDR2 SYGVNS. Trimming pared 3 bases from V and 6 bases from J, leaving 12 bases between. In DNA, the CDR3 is TGTGCCAGCAGTGACGGCCCGGACATTCAGCCCCAGCATTTT. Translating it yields CASSDGPDIQPQHF.

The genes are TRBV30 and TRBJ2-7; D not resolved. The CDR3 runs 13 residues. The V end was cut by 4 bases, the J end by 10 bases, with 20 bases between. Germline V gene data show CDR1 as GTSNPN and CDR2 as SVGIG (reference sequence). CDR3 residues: CAWTPLINSTQYF. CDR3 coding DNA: TGTGCCTGGACTCCCCTTATAAACAGTACCCAGTACTTC.

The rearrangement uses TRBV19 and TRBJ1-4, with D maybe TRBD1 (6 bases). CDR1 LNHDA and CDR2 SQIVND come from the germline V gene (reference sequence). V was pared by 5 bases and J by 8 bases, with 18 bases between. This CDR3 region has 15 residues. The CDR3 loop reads CASSPQQGGGEKLFF. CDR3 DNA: TGTGCCAGTAGTCCCCAACAGGGCGGAGGCGAAAAACTGTTTTTT. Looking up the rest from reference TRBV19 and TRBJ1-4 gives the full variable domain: DGGITQSPKYLFRKEGQNVTLSCEQNLNHDAMYWYRQDPGQGLRLIYYSQIVNDFQKGDIAEGYSVSREKKESFPLTVTSAQKNPTAFYLCASSPQQGGGEKLFFGSGTQLSVL.

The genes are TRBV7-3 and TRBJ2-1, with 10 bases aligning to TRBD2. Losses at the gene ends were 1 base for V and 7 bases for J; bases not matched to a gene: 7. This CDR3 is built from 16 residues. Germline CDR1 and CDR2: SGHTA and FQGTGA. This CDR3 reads CASSLNRAGGPNEQFF. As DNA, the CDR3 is TGTGCCAGCAGCTTAAATCGAGCGGGGGGGCCTAATGAGCAGTTCTTC.

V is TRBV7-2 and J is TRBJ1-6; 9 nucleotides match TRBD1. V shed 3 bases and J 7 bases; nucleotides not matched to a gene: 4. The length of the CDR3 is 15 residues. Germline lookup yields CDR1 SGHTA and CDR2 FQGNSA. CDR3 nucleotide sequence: TGTGCCAGCAGCTTGACCGGGACAGGGAATTCACCCCTCCACTTT. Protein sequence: CASSLTGTGNSPLHF.

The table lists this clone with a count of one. In DNA, the CDR3 is TGTGCCAGCAGCCAGGGGGGAGTGAGCAATCAGCCCCAGCATTTT. It encodes CASSQGGVSNQPQHF. The V gene is TRBV3-1 (or the pseudogene TRBV3-2), the J gene TRBJ1-5, with a tentative D call TRBD1 (5 bases). Trimming pared 3 bases from V and 1 base from J, leaving 10 bases between. Germline assignment: CDR1 LGHDT and CDR2 YNNKEL (reference sequence). This CDR3 is 15 amino acids long.

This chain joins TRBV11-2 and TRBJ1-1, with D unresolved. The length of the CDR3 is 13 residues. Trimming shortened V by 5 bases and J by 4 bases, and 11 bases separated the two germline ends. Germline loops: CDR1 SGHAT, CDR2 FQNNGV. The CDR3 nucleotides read TGTGCCAGCAGCCCGTACAGCGGCACTGAAGCTTTCTTT. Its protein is CASSPYSGTEAFF.

CDR3: CAISEQRQANEKLFF. The CDR3, as DNA: TGTGCCATCAGTGAGCAAAGACAGGCTAATGAAAAACTGTTTTTT. This chain joins TRBV10-3 and TRBJ1-4; D is perhaps TRBD1 (6 bases). CDR1 ENHRY and CDR2 SYGVKD come from the germline V gene. V was trimmed by 2 bases and J by 3 bases, leaving 10 bases between them. The CDR3 runs to 15 residues.

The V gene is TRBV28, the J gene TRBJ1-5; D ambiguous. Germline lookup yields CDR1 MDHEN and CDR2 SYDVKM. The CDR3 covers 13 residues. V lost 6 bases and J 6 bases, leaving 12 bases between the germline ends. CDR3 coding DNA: TGTGCCAGCAGCTCCCCCCCTCCTCAGCCCCAGCATTTT. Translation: CASSSPPPQPQHF. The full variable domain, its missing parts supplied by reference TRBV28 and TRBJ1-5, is DVKVTQSSRYLVKRTGEKVFLECVQDMDHENMFWYRQDPGLGLRLIYFSYDVKMKEKGDIPEGYSVSREKKERFSLILESASTNQTSMYLCASSSPPPQPQHFGDGTRLSIL.